The count of the clone carrying this T cell receptor beta chain is one. Its antigen is not identified. This specimen belongs to a study of OX40 agonist ivuxolimab in advanced cancers. Study details: Each patient was given ivuxolimab into a vein every 2 weeks, at 0.01 to 10 mg/kg. Of mixed ages from about 23 to 79 and averaging roughly 60 years, the group was about 80% male. General study points: CD4+ and CD8+ T cells in blood underwent clonal expansion by week 6 at 0.1 to 3.0 mg/kg.

The sampling schedule covered blood at baseline, cycle 4 day 1, and cycle 7 day 1. TCRdb's table, derived via immunoSEQ multiplex PCR, lists solely in-frame clones and lacks some. This table holds roughly 100,000 clones, about 92% found once. The CDR3 is 14 amino acids. The junction had 5 bases not matched to a gene; V was cut back by 7 bases and J by 2 bases. Germline CDR1 is MDHEN and CDR2 is SYDVKM. The V call is TRBV28, the J call TRBJ2-3; 8 positions match TRBD2. The sample in question was CD4+ or CD8+ T cells sorted from blood, obtained in a trial of the OX40 agonist ivuxolimab. The source of this sequence is an adult with an advanced solid tumor such as melanoma, head and neck, liver or kidney cancer. The CDR3 loop is CASIPAGDTDTQYF. For the CDR3, the DNA is TGTGCCAGCATCCCAGCGGGAGACACAGATACGCAGTATTTT.